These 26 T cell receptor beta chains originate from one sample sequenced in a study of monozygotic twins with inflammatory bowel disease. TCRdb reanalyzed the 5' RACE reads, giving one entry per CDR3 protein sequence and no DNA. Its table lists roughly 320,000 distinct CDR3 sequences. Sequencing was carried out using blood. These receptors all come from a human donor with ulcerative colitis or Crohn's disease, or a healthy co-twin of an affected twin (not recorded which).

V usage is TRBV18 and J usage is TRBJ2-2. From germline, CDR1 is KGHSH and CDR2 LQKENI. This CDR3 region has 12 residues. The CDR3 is CASSPDTGELFF. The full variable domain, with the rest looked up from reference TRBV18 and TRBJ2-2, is NAGVMQNPRHLVRRRGQEARLRCSPMKGHSHVYWYRQLPEEGLKFMVYLQKENIIDESGMPKERFSAEFPKEGPSILRIQQVVRGDSAAYFCASSPDTGELFFGEGSRLTVL.

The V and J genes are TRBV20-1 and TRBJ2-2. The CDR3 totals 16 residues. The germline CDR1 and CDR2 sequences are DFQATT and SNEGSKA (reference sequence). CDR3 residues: CSAKILGSRHTGELFF.

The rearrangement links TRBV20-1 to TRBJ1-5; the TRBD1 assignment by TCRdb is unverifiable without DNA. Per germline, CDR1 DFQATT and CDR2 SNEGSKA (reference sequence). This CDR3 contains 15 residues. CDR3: CSARVRRGLRQPQHF.

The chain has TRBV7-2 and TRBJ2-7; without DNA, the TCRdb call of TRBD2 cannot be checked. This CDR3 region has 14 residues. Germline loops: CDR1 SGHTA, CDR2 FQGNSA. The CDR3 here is CASSLVGPHYEQYF. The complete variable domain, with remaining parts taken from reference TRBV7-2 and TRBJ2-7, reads GAGVSQSPSNKVTEKGKDVELRCDPISGHTALYWYRQSLGQGLEFLIYFQGNSAPDKSGLPSDRFSAERTGGSVSTLTIQRTQQEDSAVYLCASSLVGPHYEQYFGPGTRLTVT.

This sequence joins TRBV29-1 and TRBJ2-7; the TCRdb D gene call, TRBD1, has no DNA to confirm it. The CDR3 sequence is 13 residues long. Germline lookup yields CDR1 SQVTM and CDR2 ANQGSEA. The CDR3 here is CSVVQGGFYEQYF.

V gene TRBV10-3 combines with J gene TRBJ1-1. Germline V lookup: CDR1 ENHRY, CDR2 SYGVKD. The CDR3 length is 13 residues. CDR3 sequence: CAISGVPNTEAFF.

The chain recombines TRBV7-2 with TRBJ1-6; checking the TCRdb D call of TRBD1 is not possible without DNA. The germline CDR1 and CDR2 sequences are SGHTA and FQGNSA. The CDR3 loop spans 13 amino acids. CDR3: CASSLAGGTPLHF. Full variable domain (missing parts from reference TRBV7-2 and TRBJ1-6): GAGVSQSPSNKVTEKGKDVELRCDPISGHTALYWYRQSLGQGLEFLIYFQGNSAPDKSGLPSDRFSAERTGGSVSTLTIQRTQQEDSAVYLCASSLAGGTPLHFGNGTRLTVT.

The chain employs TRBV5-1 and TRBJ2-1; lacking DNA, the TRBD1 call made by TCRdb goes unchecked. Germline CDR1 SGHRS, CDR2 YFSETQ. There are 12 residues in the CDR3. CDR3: CASRATASGQFF.

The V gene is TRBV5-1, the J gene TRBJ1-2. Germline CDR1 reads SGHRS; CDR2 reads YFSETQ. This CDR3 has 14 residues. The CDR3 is CASSLSAANYGYTF. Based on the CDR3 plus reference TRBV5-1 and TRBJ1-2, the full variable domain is KAGVTQTPRYLIKTRGQQVTLSCSPISGHRSVSWYQQTPGQGLQFLFEYFSETQRNKGNFPGRFSGRQFSNSRSEMNVSTLELGDSALYLCASSLSAANYGYTFGSGTRLTVV.

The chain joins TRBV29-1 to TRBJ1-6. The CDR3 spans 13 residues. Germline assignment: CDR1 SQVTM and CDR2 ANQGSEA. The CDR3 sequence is CSVESQTGSPLHF.

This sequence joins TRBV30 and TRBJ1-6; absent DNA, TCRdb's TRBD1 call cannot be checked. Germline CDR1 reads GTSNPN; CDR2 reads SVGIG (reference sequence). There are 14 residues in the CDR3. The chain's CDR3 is CAWSIGTTNSPLHF.

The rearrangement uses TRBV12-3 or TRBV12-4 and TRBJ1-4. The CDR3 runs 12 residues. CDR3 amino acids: CASSSPIGKLFF.

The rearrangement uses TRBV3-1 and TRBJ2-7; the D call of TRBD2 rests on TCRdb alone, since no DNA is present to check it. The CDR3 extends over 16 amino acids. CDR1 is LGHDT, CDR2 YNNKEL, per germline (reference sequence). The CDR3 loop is CASSQGGRESEYEQYF.

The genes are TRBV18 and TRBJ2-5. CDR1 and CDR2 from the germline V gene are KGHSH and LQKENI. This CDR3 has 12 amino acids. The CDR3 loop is CASSPVLETQYF.

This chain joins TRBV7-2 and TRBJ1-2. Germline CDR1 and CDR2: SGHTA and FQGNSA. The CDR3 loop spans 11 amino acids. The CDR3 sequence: CASSLSVGYTF. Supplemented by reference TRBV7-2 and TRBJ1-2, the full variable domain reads GAGVSQSPSNKVTEKGKDVELRCDPISGHTALYWYRQSLGQGLEFLIYFQGNSAPDKSGLPSDRFSAERTGGSVSTLTIQRTQQEDSAVYLCASSLSVGYTFGSGTRLTVV.

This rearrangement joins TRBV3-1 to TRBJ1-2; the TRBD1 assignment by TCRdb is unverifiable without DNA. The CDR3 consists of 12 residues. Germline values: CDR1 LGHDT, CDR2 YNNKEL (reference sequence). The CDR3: CASSRTGIGYTF.

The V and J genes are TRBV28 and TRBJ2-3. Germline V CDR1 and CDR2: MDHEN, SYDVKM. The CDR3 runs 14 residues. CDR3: CASRLDLNGVTQYF.

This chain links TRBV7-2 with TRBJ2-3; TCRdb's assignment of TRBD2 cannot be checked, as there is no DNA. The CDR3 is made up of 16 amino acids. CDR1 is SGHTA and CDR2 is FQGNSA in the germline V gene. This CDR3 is CASSLANGPITDTQYF.

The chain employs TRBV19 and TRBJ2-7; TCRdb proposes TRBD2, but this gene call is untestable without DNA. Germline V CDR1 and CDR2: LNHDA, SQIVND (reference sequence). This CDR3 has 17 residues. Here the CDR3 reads CASSTPGLAGVNYEQYF.

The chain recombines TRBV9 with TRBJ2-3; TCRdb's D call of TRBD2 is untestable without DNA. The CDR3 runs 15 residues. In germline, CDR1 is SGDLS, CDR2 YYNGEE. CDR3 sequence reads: CASSVGTRGTDTQYF.

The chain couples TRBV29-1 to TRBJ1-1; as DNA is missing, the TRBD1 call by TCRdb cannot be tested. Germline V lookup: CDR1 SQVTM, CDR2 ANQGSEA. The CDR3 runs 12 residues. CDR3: CSVLGGGQEAFF.

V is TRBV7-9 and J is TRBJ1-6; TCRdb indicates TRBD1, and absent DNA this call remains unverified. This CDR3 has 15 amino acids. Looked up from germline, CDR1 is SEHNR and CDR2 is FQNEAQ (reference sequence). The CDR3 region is CASSLAGTYNSPLHF.

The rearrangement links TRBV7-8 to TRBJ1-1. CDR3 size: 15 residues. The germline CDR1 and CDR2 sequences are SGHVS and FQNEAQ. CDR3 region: CASSLTLGQNTEAFF.

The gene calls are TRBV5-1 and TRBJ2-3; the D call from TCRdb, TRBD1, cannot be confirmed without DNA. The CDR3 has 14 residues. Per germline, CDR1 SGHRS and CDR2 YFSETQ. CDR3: CASKDSESTDTQYF.

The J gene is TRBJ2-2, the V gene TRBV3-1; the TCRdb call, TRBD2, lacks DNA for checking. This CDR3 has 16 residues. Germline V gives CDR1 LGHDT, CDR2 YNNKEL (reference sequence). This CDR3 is CASSQARPSYTGELFF.

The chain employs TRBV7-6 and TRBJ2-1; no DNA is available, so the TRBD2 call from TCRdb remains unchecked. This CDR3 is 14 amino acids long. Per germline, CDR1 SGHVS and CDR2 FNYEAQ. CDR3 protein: CASSQNGLAGEQFF.